This is a list of T cell receptor beta chains from one sample in a study of control samples from healthy donors and cancer patients. The table came from immunoSEQ multiplex PCR; TCRdb's copy has only in-frame clones and leaves some out. The data show about 120,000 clones, approximately 84% seen once. Sequenced: blood. These receptors came from a man younger than 35 in good health. Each CDR3 is given with its conserved first and last residue. Each record gives: V gene, D gene, J gene, CDR3 protein. D genes are given only for firm matches.

TRBV28	-	TRBJ1-1	CASSIGVHTEAFF
TRBV4-1	-	TRBJ2-7	CASSQVETAAYEQYF
TRBV11-3	-	TRBJ2-1	CASSPTGSHNEQFF
TRBV24-1	-	TRBJ1-5	CATSDSLSQPQHF
TRBV9	-	TRBJ2-7	CASSVIAEPYEQYF
TRBV4-1	TRBD1	TRBJ1-4	CASSQGQGSTNEKLFF
TRBV3-1/TRBV3-2	-	TRBJ2-7	CASSQDENAQYF
TRBV7-3	-	TRBJ2-1	CASSLQGAGVEFF
TRBV7-9	-	TRBJ1-2	CASSWVGGGPFGYTF
TRBV2	TRBD1	TRBJ1-6	CAITTGLIINSPLHF
TRBV7-3	-	TRBJ1-5	CASSFPVYSNQPQHF
TRBV5-1	-	TRBJ1-5	CASSLDGQYNQPQHF
TRBV6-1	-	TRBJ1-2	CASSEGAGWNGYTF
TRBV6-5	-	TRBJ2-7	CASSPPGGAYEQYF
TRBV2	TRBD1	TRBJ1-2	CASPSGTGTLPNYGYTF
TRBV30	-	TRBJ1-1	CAWSRGGARNTEAFF
TRBV30	-	TRBJ2-2	CAWRVNTGELFF
TRBV7-3	-	TRBJ1-2	CASSSTVNYGYTF
TRBV19	-	TRBJ1-6	CASSINGGNSPLHF
TRBV2	-	TRBJ2-3	CASRLGLPRGADTQYF
TRBV5-4	-	TRBJ2-1	CASSSPASSYNEQFF
TRBV27	TRBD1	TRBJ1-2	CASSSGTGGSGYTF
TRBV7-3	-	TRBJ2-5	CASSLGPGRETQYF
TRBV3-1/TRBV3-2	-	TRBJ2-3	CASSQDRGYIDTQYF
TRBV21-1	-	TRBJ1-6	CASSKSGLSSYNSPLHF
TRBV11-2	-	TRBJ2-1	CASSLDLSEQFF
TRBV11-2	TRBD1	TRBJ2-5	CASNPRGSETQYF
TRBV6-4	-	TRBJ2-1	CASSDSGTNNEQFF
TRBV6-5	-	TRBJ2-1	CASRPYDRNNEQFF
TRBV9	-	TRBJ2-1	CASSVDSRDYNEQFF
TRBV5-4	TRBD1	TRBJ1-2	CASGGGQVTYGYTF
TRBV7-9	TRBD1	TRBJ1-5	CASSLGMAGGQPQHF
TRBV12-3/TRBV12-4	-	TRBJ2-5	CASSLFGKETQYF
TRBV6-5	TRBD1	TRBJ2-2	CASSRRGTGAGELFF
TRBV7-2	-	TRBJ2-5	CASSPDTGRETQYF
TRBV6-5	-	TRBJ2-7	CASIPRTVREQYF
TRBV7-2	-	TRBJ2-3	CASSQVSGARTDTQYF
TRBV5-1	-	TRBJ2-2	CASSYRQNTGELFF
TRBV6-6	-	TRBJ2-3	CASSSGPKTQYF
TRBV20-1	-	TRBJ1-2	CSARAPSGYTF
TRBV6-5	TRBD1	TRBJ1-5	CASSRQGVNQPQHF
TRBV19	-	TRBJ2-1	CASSRTGSSYNEQFF
TRBV7-2	TRBD1	TRBJ2-5	CASSRWGTGVVETQYF
TRBV5-5	-	TRBJ1-2	CASRLDENYGYTF
TRBV5-1	-	TRBJ1-1	CASSLGQRTEAFF
TRBV6-2/TRBV6-3	-	TRBJ1-2	CASSYLGYDGYTF
TRBV6-1	-	TRBJ2-3	CASSEVGRADTQYF
TRBV6-5	-	TRBJ2-7	CASRTDGLSYEQYF
TRBV11-3	TRBD1	TRBJ2-2	CASSLEQGATGELFF
TRBV9	TRBD2	TRBJ2-7	CASSVSPSGRDEQYF
TRBV30	TRBD1	TRBJ1-4	CAWSQGLLATNEKLFF
TRBV7-2	-	TRBJ1-1	CASYLGVGTQAFF
TRBV7-9	-	TRBJ1-1	CASQTSTGPTEAFF
TRBV18	-	TRBJ2-1	CASSPNGAYNEQFF
TRBV7-3	TRBD1	TRBJ2-1	CASSLQGGGNEQFF
TRBV3-1/TRBV3-2	-	TRBJ2-7	CASSQVTRGLAYEQYF
TRBV6-5	TRBD1	TRBJ2-3	CASIRTGGASAQYF
TRBV5-1	-	TRBJ1-5	CASSLDRVGNQPQHF
TRBV6-1	-	TRBJ2-7	CASSDTGSSYEQYF